A selection of T cell receptor beta chains follows, all from one sample in a study of cytomegalovirus exposure and HLA in healthy donors. Using immunoSEQ multiplex PCR, the repertoire was profiled, and TCRdb retains in-frame clones only, with some absent. The sample shows about 130,000 clones, 70% to 85% of them seen only once. Sequenced input: PBMCs. The receptors were gathered from a boy between 10 and 17 years old in good health and CMV-seronegative. Both conserved end residues are part of each CDR3. Each record gives: J gene, V gene, clone size, D gene, CDR3 protein, CDR3 DNA. The D gene is left open where the match is weak. Where a row states a size, it is once, few, many or the class of an expanded clone; other rows omit it.

TRBJ1-1 TRBV18 . TRBD1 CASSPKQGTNTEAFF TGTGCCAGCTCACCTAAACAGGGGACGAACACTGAAGCTTTCTTT
TRBJ1-5 TRBV2 . . CASSASPGYSNQPQHF TGTGCCAGCAGTGCGTCCCCGGGGTATAGCAATCAGCCCCAGCATTTT
TRBJ2-3 TRBV7-3 few TRBD2 CASSASGTTDTQYF TGTGCCAGCAGCGCCAGCGGGACCACAGATACGCAGTATTTT
TRBJ1-2 TRBV7-9 . . CASPGPYGYTF TGTGCCAGTCCAGGGCCATATGGCTACACCTTC
TRBJ1-4 TRBV28 . TRBD1 CASSFPDRESEKLFF TGTGCCAGCAGTTTCCCGGACAGGGAAAGCGAAAAACTGTTTTTT
TRBJ2-1 TRBV9 . . CASSGPEDNNEQFF TGTGCCAGCAGCGGACCTGAGGATAACAATGAGCAGTTCTTC
TRBJ1-5 TRBV2 . . CASSEVLGGNQPQHF TGTGCCAGCAGTGAAGTGCTAGGAGGGAATCAGCCCCAGCATTTT
TRBJ1-2 TRBV5-5 . TRBD1 CASSLTGTGILYGYTF TGTGCCAGCAGCTTGACCGGGACAGGGATCCTCTATGGCTACACCTTC
TRBJ2-1 TRBV4-3 . TRBD2 CASSQDHREAHNEQFF TGCGCCAGCAGCCAAGATCACCGGGAGGCCCACAATGAGCAGTTCTTC
TRBJ2-3 TRBV7-9 . . CASSPPGDTQYF TGTGCCAGCAGCCCGCCAGGAGATACGCAGTATTTT
TRBJ1-2 TRBV30 . TRBD1 CAWSTTGVGQYTF TGTGCCTGGAGTACCACAGGGGTGGGGCAGTACACCTTC
TRBJ1-6 TRBV6-1 . TRBD1 CASSFRTGENSPLHF TGTGCCAGCAGTTTCCGGACAGGGGAAAATTCACCCCTCCACTTT
TRBJ2-1 TRBV27 . TRBD1 CASSFTPPGTGARNEQFF TGTGCCAGCAGTTTTACCCCCCCCGGGACAGGGGCTCGCAATGAGCAGTTCTTC
TRBJ2-4 TRBV21-1 . . CASSPHERIDFTKNIQYF TGTGCCAGCAGCCCCCACGAGAGGATCGACTTCACCAAAAACATTCAGTACTTC
TRBJ1-3 TRBV9 . . CASSVAEGFGNTIYF TGTGCCAGCAGCGTAGCTGAGGGATTCGGAAACACCATATATTTT
TRBJ2-7 TRBV10-2 . . CASSESFRAGRSDEQYF TGCGCCAGCAGTGAGTCTTTCAGGGCGGGGAGATCCGACGAGCAGTACTTC
TRBJ2-1 TRBV11-3 . TRBD2 CASSLGLAEYNEQFF TGTGCCAGCAGCCTGGGACTAGCGGAATACAATGAGCAGTTCTTC
TRBJ2-2 TRBV11-3 . TRBD2 CASRRLAGNTGELFF TGTGCCAGCAGGCGACTAGCGGGAAACACCGGGGAGCTGTTTTTT
TRBJ2-3 TRBV7-8 . TRBD2 CASSLTSDGTQYF TGTGCCAGCAGCCTGACTAGCGACGGGACGCAGTATTTT
TRBJ2-2 TRBV15 . TRBD2 CATRAGAGTGELFF TGTGCCACCAGGGCGGGAGCGGGCACCGGGGAGCTGTTTTTT
TRBJ2-3 TRBV6-1 . TRBD1 CATERDRSTDTQYF TGTGCCACCGAACGGGACAGGTCCACAGATACGCAGTATTTT
TRBJ2-7 TRBV11-2 . . CASSLGSALYEQYF TGTGCCAGCAGCTTAGGCTCAGCGCTCTACGAGCAGTACTTC
TRBJ1-4 TRBV11-2 once . CASSFIGSNEKLFF TGTGCCAGCAGCTTTATTGGCAGTAATGAAAAACTGTTTTTT
TRBJ1-2 TRBV6-5 . . CASSYLSGADGYTF TGTGCCAGCAGTTACTTGTCAGGGGCGGATGGCTACACCTTC
TRBJ2-6 TRBV19 . . CASTPAAEYGANVLTF TGTGCCAGTACCCCCGCCGCGGAGTATGGGGCCAACGTCCTGACTTTC
TRBJ1-2 TRBV5-4 . . CASSRGTANYGYTF TGTGCCAGCAGCCGCGGGACGGCAAACTATGGCTACACCTTC
TRBJ2-7 TRBV4-2 once TRBD2 CASSQEGAGGPNEQYF TGTGCCAGCAGCCAAGAGGGGGCGGGAGGCCCCAACGAGCAGTACTTC
TRBJ1-2 TRBV7-8 . TRBD1 CASSPRTGYGYTF TGTGCCAGCAGCCCAAGGACAGGCTATGGCTACACCTTC
TRBJ1-2 TRBV2 few . CASTLRGASGGYTF TGTGCCAGCACTCTTCGGGGGGCATCCGGTGGCTACACCTTC
TRBJ2-5 TRBV7-6 . TRBD2 CASSPREREVMSETQYF TGTGCCAGCAGCCCGAGGGAGCGGGAGGTTATGTCGGAGACCCAGTACTTC
TRBJ1-1 TRBV12-5 . . CASALGSPNTEAFF TGTGCTAGTGCTCTGGGCAGCCCGAACACTGAAGCTTTCTTT
TRBJ2-1 TRBV7-9 . TRBD2 CSSSLVSGLGGNEQFF TGTTCCAGCAGCTTAGTATCTGGACTAGGCGGAAATGAGCAGTTCTTC
TRBJ2-3 TRBV29-1 . . CSVEDRLGLRGSYF TGCAGCGTTGAAGATCGGCTTGGGCTACGGGGTTCGTATTTT
TRBJ2-1 TRBV5-1 . TRBD2 CASSPPAGGPNEQFF TGCGCCAGCAGCCCCCCCGCGGGAGGGCCGAATGAGCAGTTCTTC
TRBJ2-5 TRBV11-3 . TRBD2 CASSLGLAGGEYQETQYF TGTGCCAGCAGCTTAGGACTAGCGGGAGGCGAGTACCAAGAGACCCAGTACTTC
TRBJ1-4 TRBV19 . . CASTVDRFGKLFF TGTGCCAGTACGGTCGACAGGTTCGGAAAACTGTTTTTT
TRBJ2-5 TRBV28 . . CASSFDSPETQYF TGTGCCAGCAGTTTTGACTCCCCAGAGACCCAGTACTTC
TRBJ2-7 TRBV5-1 . . CASSSMDRGGEQYF TGCGCCAGCAGCTCGATGGACAGAGGTGGCGAGCAGTACTTC
TRBJ2-3 TRBV10-3 . . CAIGDTPEDTQYF TGTGCCATCGGGGACACCCCGGAGGATACGCAGTATTTT
TRBJ1-5 TRBV6-1 . . CASSENRYSNQPQHF TGTGCCAGCAGCGAAAACCGGTATAGCAATCAGCCCCAGCATTTT
TRBJ2-1 TRBV5-6 . TRBD1 CASSIGGTGGQEQFF TGTGCCAGCAGCATCGGCGGGACAGGGGGACAAGAGCAGTTCTTC
TRBJ2-3 TRBV4-3 . . CASSQETYTDTQYF TGCGCCAGCAGCCAAGAAACTTACACAGATACGCAGTATTTT
TRBJ2-1 TRBV5-6 . TRBD2 CASSFSQREAVDEQFF TGTGCCAGCAGCTTCAGCCAGCGGGAGGCGGTGGATGAGCAGTTCTTC